The clone carrying this T cell receptor beta chain has just a few counts. Its antigen remains unidentified. Library preparation followed earlier protocols using designated TCR primers. TCRdb analysed the PCR reads with MiXCR anew, one entry per CDR3 protein. The repertoire holds about 640,000 distinct CDR3 sequences, with just under 20% as singletons. Trimming shortened V by 5 bases and J by 1 base, and 20 bases separated the two germline ends. Germline CDR1 SGHTA, CDR2 FQGNSA. This CDR3 contains 17 residues. The data stem from a study of molecular identifiers for immune sequencing clone quantification. Findings and limits, study-wide: Clones above 20 RNA copies contained over 99% of effector molecules and under 1% of naive molecules.

Sorted inputs of roughly 17,000 to 1,000,000 cells, with 10%, 30% or 50% RNA, yielded naive CD8 libraries. This chain connects TRBV7-2 to TRBJ1-1; D gene unclear. This TCR came from a human donor in good health. Some libraries in this study had Jurkat cell RNA spiked in. Specimen: naive CD8+ T cells from blood, with Jurkat cell RNA spiked in. Subset specified: FACS-sorted CD8+CD4-CCR7+CD45RA+ naive T cells. DNA for the CDR3: TGTGCCAGCAGCGGTCGGGTCCCCCCCGATGAGAACACTGAAGCTTTCTTT. This codes for CASSGRVPPDENTEAFF.